This T cell receptor beta chain stems from a study of CD8+ T cells in alopecia areata. General study findings and limits: In lesional scalp, particularly from alopecia totalis/universalis, clonality was higher than in normal scalp. Scalp repertoires also include resident alphabeta T cells from normal skin.

As for this clone: Its specificity is not known.

The CDR3 runs to 15 residues. Germline-derived CDR1 and CDR2 are GTSNPN and SVGIG (reference sequence). With V trimmed by 0 bases and J by 7 bases, 9 bases remained unmatched. The treatment here: oral pan-JAK inhibitor, 5-10 mg twice daily. The sequencing template was cDNA reverse transcribed from extracted RNA. Profiling relied on immunoSEQ multiplex PCR, and the TCRdb table lists in-frame clones only, not all of them. The data show roughly 200,000 clones, with approximately 53% seen just once and 10% to 12% held by the top ten. Sequencing was performed on CD8+ T cells sorted from blood, taken at week 24, from a patient treated with tofacitinib. This receptor was taken from a human donor with alopecia areata. The rearrangement joins TRBV30 to TRBJ2-1, with 7 bases aligning to TRBD2. DNA for the CDR3: TGTGCCTGGAGTGTATGGGGGGGGATTACGAATGAGCAGTTCTTC. Translating it yields CAWSVWGGITNEQFF.